What follows are 18 T cell receptor beta chains derived from one specimen sequenced in a study of blood T cell repertoires in COVID-19. TCRdb's copy holds only in-frame clones and misses some; the assay was immunoSEQ multiplex PCR. The sample lists nearly 350,000 clones, 87% occurring once. The sample comprised peripheral blood. The receptor source for this set is a woman between 50 and 59 years old with COVID-19, enrolled during active disease.

The chain is built from TRBV11-2 and TRBJ2-7, with D perhaps matching TRBD2 (6 bases). Trimming took 1 base from V and 3 from J, leaving 10 bases between them. Germline CDR1 SGHAT, CDR2 FQNNGV. The CDR3 covers 14 residues. For the CDR3, the DNA is TGTGCCAGCAGCTTAGCCGGGACTTACTACGAGCAGTACTTC. It is translated as CASSLAGTYYEQYF.

V is TRBV20-1 and J is TRBJ2-7; 8 nucleotides line up with TRBD2. The germline CDR1 and CDR2 sequences are DFQATT and SNEGSKA (reference sequence). V gave up 3 bases and J gave up 5 bases; unmatched junction bases: 9. The CDR3 totals 14 residues. CDR3 region: CSASLGLAFDEQYF. DNA for the CDR3: TGCAGTGCTAGTCTAGGACTAGCTTTCGACGAGCAGTACTTC.

The J gene is TRBJ2-7, the V gene TRBV12-3 or TRBV12-4; 7 nucleotides match TRBD1. V was clipped by 1 base and J by 3 bases; unmatched bases: 0. This CDR3 is 13 amino acids long. The CDR3 protein is CASSLGQGYEQYF. Written as DNA, the CDR3 is TGTGCCAGCAGTTTAGGACAGGGCTACGAGCAGTACTTC.

The chain's CDR3 is CASSFGLAGADEQFF. Written as DNA, the CDR3 is TGCGCCAGCAGCTTCGGACTAGCGGGAGCTGATGAGCAGTTCTTC. The genes are TRBV5-1 and TRBJ2-1, with TRBD2 matching 13 bases. The CDR3 loop spans 15 amino acids. V lost 2 bases, J lost 8 bases, and 4 bases stayed unmatched. Germline V gene data show CDR1 as SGHRS and CDR2 as YFSETQ.

In its sample, this clone was seen a few times. The rearrangement joins TRBV7-2 to TRBJ1-5, with TRBD1 matching over 11 bases. Germline loops: CDR1 SGHTA, CDR2 FQGNSA. V lost 5 bases to trimming and J lost 1 base; unmatched junction nucleotides: 7. CDR3 length: 17 residues. CDR3 residues: CASSPGQGADSNQPQHF. The CDR3 bases are TGTGCCAGCAGCCCAGGACAGGGGGCTGACAGCAATCAGCCCCAGCATTTT.

The chain carries TRBV9 and TRBJ2-1; D is unclear. V shed 0 bases and J shed 8 bases, with 15 bases lying between them. Germline V lookup: CDR1 SGDLS, CDR2 YYNGEE. CDR3 size: 15 residues. CDR3 loop: CASSVVPTNSDEQFF. The CDR3, as DNA: TGTGCCAGCAGCGTAGTTCCCACTAATTCAGATGAGCAGTTCTTC.

This rearrangement joins TRBV19 to TRBJ1-1; D possibly corresponds to TRBD1 (6 bases). Germline V gives CDR1 LNHDA, CDR2 SQIVND (reference sequence). The CDR3 loop spans 14 amino acids. V gave up 6 bases and J gave up 5 bases, with 16 bases separating them. CDR3 residues: CASRPSGQGTEAFF. CDR3 sequence (DNA): TGTGCCAGTAGACCCTCCGGGCAGGGGACTGAAGCTTTCTTT.

The chain uses TRBV30 and TRBJ1-1; 9 bases are a match to TRBD1. Unmatched junction bases numbered 10, after V lost 2 bases and J lost 6 bases. CDR1 and CDR2 (germline): GTSNPN, SVGIG (reference sequence). The CDR3 is 15 amino acids. The CDR3 loop reads CAWSPSGQGRAEAFF. In DNA form, the CDR3 reads TGTGCCTGGAGTCCCTCGGGACAGGGAAGGGCTGAAGCTTTCTTT.

Written as DNA, the CDR3 is TGTGCCAGCGTTAAGGGGCTAGCGGTCTACAATGAGCAGTTCTTC. Translated: CASVKGLAVYNEQFF. The rearrangement joins TRBV7-3 to TRBJ2-1, with 7 nucleotides matching TRBD2. CDR1 and CDR2 (germline): SGHTA, FQGTGA. After removal of 8 bases from V and 3 bases from J, the junction contained 10 bases not matched to a gene. This CDR3 comprises 15 residues.

The V call is TRBV2, the J call TRBJ1-2; a possible D gene is TRBD1 (6 bases). V was shortened by 5 bases and J by 1 base, with 8 bases between the two germline ends. Germline CDR1 is SNHLY and CDR2 is FYNNEI. This CDR3 contains 13 residues. CDR3 sequence reads: CASSTDSNYGYTF. The CDR3 DNA follows: TGTGCCAGCAGTACGGACAGTAACTATGGCTACACCTTC.

The rearrangement joins TRBV24-1 to TRBJ2-7; 11 bases fit TRBD2. V was clipped by 12 bases and J by 0 bases; unmatched bases: 24. The CDR3 is made up of 20 amino acids. The germline V gene has CDR1 KGHDR and CDR2 SFDVKD. In DNA form, the CDR3 reads TGTGCCTCTGGGGGGGCGGAAAATAAGGGACTAGCGGAACGCTCCTACGAGCAGTACTTC. Translated: CASGGAENKGLAERSYEQYF.

The chain uses TRBV5-1 and TRBJ1-6, with 7 bases fitting TRBD1. Germline-derived CDR1 and CDR2 are SGHRS and YFSETQ. There are 16 residues in the CDR3. The V and J ends lost 3 bases and 0 bases, in that order; junction bases with no gene match: 3. The DNA of the CDR3 is TGCGCCAGCAGCTCGGGACAGAGCTCCTATAATTCACCCCTCCACTTT. Translating gives CASSSGQSSYNSPLHF.

The rearrangement uses TRBV4-2 and TRBJ1-2; no firm D call. The CDR3 consists of 13 residues. V lost 3 bases and J lost 7, with 12 bases in between. CDR1 LGHNA and CDR2 YNFKEQ come from the germline V gene. CDR3 loop: CASSHLVPAGYTF. CDR3 bases: TGTGCCAGCAGCCACCTAGTTCCGGCTGGCTACACCTTC.

The rearrangement joins TRBV14 to TRBJ2-1; D call uncertain. Deletions cut 1 base from V and 12 bases from J, with 10 bases between. In germline, CDR1 is SGHDN, CDR2 FVKESK. The CDR3 is 12 amino acids. CDR3 nucleotides: TGTGCCAGCAGCCAAGCGCCAGATTTGCAGTTCTTC. This sequence encodes CASSQAPDLQFF.

The chain uses TRBV6-5 and TRBJ2-1, with D possibly TRBD1 on 6 matching bases. The ends were cut back, 4 bases at V and 7 bases at J, with 11 bases in the middle. Germline CDR1 and CDR2: MNHEY and SVGAGI. CDR3 size: 13 residues. The CDR3 loop reads CASSWARGNEQFF. CDR3 nucleotide sequence: TGTGCCAGCAGTTGGGCCAGGGGAAATGAGCAGTTCTTC.

This chain joins TRBV9 and TRBJ1-1, with 7 bases fitting TRBD1. Germline V gene data show CDR1 as SGDLS and CDR2 as YYNGEE. The CDR3 is 13 amino acids. With 2 bases clipped from V and 6 bases from J, the junction kept 4 bases outside the gene matches. The DNA for the CDR3 is TGTGCCAGCAGCGTTGGCAGGGGGGCTGAAGCTTTCTTT. Its protein is CASSVGRGAEAFF.

In nucleotides, the CDR3 is TGTGCCAGCAGCTTAACTAGCTCCTACAATGAGCAGTTCTTC. Translating it yields CASSLTSSYNEQFF. The chain uses TRBV7-9 and TRBJ2-1; possible D gene TRBD2, 5 bases. This CDR3 contains 14 residues. Germline V lookup: CDR1 SEHNR, CDR2 FQNEAQ (reference sequence). With 2 bases removed from V and 0 bases from J, the gap between germline ends came to 5 bases.

The chain carries TRBV3-1 (or the pseudogene TRBV3-2) and TRBJ1-3; 8 bases line up with TRBD1. CDR1 LGHDT and CDR2 YNNKEL come from the germline V gene (reference sequence). The CDR3 loop spans 15 amino acids. V lost 4 bases to trimming and J lost 0 bases; unmatched junction nucleotides: 2. CDR3 in amino acids: CASSLGQVSGNTIYF. The CDR3 coding sequence is TGTGCCAGCAGCCTGGGACAGGTCTCTGGAAACACCATATATTTT.